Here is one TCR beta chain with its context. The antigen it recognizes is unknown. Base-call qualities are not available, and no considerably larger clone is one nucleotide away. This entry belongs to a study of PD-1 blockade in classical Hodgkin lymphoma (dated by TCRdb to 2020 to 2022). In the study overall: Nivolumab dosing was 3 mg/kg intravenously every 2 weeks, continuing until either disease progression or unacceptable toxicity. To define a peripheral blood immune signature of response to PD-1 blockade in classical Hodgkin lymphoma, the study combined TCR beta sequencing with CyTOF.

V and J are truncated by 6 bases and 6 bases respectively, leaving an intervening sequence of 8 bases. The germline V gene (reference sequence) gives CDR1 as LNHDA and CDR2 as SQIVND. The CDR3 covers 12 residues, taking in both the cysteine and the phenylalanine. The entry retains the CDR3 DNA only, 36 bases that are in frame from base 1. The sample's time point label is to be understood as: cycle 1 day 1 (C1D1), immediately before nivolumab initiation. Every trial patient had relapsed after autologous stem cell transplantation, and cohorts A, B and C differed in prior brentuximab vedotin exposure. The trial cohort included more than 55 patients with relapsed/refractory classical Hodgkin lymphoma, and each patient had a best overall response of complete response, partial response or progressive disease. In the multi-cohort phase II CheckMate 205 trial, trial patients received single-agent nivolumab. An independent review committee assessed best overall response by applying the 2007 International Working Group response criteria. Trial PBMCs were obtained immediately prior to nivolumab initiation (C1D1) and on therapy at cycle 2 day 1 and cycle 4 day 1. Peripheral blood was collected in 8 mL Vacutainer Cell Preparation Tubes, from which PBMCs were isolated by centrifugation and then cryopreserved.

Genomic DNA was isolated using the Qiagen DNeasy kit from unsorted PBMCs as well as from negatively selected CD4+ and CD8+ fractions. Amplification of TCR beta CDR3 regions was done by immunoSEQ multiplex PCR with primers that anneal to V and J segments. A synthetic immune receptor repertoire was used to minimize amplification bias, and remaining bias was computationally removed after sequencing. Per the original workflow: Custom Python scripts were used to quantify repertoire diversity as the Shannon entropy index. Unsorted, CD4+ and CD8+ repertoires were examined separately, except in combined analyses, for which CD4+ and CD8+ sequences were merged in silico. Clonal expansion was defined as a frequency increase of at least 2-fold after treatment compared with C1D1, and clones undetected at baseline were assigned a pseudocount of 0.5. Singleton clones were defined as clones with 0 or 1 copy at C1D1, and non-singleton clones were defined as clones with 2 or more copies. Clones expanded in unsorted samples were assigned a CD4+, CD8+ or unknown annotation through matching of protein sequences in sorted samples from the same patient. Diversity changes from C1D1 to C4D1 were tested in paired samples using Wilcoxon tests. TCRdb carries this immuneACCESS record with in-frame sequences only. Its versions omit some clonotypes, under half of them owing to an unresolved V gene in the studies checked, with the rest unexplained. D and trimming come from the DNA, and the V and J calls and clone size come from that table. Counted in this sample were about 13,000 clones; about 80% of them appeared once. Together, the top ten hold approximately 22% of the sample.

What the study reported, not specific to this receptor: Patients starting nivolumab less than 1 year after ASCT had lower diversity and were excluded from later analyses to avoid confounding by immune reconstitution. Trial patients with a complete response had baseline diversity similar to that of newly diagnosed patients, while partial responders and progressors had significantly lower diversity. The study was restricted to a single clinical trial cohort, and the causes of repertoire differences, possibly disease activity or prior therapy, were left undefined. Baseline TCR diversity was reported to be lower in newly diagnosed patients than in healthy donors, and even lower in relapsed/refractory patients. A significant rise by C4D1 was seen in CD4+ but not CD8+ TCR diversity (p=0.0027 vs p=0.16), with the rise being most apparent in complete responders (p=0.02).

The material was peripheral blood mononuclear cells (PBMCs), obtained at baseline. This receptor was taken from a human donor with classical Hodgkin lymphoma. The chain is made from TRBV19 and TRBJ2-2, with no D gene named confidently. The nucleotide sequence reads TGTGCCAGTAGCACGGCAGCCGGGGAGCTGTTTTTT. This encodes CASSTAAGELFF.